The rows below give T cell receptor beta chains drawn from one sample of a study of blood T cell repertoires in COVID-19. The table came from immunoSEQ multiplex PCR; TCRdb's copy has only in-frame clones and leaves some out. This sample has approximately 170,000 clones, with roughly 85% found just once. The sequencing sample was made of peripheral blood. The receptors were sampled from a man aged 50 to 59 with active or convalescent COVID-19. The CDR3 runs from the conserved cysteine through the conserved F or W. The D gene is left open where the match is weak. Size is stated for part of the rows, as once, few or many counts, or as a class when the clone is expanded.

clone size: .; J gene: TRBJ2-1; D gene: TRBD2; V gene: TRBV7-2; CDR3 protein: CASSPWTSGGNNEQFF; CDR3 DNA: TGTGCCAGCAGCCCTTGGACTAGCGGGGGGAACAATGAGCAGTTCTTC
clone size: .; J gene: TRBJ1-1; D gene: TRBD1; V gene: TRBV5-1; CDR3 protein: CASSLEGQGTNTEAFF; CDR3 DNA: TGCGCCAGCAGCTTGGAGGGACAGGGGACGAACACTGAAGCTTTCTTT
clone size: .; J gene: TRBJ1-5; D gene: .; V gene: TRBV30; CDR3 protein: CAWRAGTPGQPQHF; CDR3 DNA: TGTGCCTGGAGGGCCGGGACACCGGGGCAGCCCCAGCATTTT
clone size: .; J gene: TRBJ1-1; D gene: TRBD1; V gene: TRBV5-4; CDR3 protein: CASSSVTGDFEAFF; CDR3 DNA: TGTGCCAGCAGCTCCGTGACAGGGGACTTTGAAGCTTTCTTT
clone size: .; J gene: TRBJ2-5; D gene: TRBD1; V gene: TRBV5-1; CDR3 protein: CASSLTGGRETQYF; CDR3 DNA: TGCGCCAGCAGCTTGACAGGGGGCCGGGAGACCCAGTACTTC
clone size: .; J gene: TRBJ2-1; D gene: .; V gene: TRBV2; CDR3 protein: CASSLSSYNEQFF; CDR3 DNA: TGTGCCAGCTCTCTGAGCTCCTACAATGAGCAGTTCTTC
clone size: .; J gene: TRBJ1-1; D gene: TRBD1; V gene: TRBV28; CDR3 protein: CASYGDRVTEAFF; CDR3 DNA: TGTGCCAGCTATGGGGACAGGGTCACTGAAGCTTTCTTT
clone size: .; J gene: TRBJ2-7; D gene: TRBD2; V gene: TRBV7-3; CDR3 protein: CASGASGNSYEQYF; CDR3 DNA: TGTGCCAGCGGCGCTAGCGGAAACTCCTACGAGCAGTACTTC
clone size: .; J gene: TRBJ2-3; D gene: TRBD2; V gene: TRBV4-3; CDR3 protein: CASSQGLSSFLAGGTDTQYF; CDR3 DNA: TGCGCCAGCAGCCAAGGCTTATCATCGTTTCTAGCGGGAGGCACAGATACGCAGTATTTT
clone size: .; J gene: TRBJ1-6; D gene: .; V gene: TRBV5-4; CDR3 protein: CASSPGLIDSPLHF; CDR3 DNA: TGTGCCAGCAGCCCCGGACTAATAGATTCACCCCTCCACTTT
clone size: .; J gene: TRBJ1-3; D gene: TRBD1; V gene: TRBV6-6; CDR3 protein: CASGMGQRASGNTIYF; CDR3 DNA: TGTGCCAGCGGGATGGGACAGAGAGCCTCTGGAAACACCATATATTTT
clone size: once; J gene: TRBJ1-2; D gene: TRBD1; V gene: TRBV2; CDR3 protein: CASRVPGTVIGYTF; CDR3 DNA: TGTGCCAGCAGAGTTCCCGGGACAGTTATTGGCTACACCTTC
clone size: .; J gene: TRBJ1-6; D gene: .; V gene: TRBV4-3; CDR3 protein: CASSQGQGLSYNSPLHF; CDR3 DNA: TGCGCCAGCAGCCAAGGGCAGGGGCTCTCCTATAATTCACCCCTCCACTTT
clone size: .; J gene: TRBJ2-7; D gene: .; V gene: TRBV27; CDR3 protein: CASSTHGTLKAQYF; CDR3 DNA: TGTGCCAGCAGTACCCACGGGACACTCAAGGCGCAGTACTTC
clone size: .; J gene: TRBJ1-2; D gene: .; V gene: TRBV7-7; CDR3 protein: CASSLNRTAPPLFYGYTF; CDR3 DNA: TGTGCCAGCAGCTTAAACCGGACAGCTCCGCCACTATTCTATGGCTACACCTTC
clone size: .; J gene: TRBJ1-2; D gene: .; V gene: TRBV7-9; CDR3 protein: CASSLVFGYTF; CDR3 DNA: TGTGCCAGCAGCTTAGTCTTCGGCTACACCTTC
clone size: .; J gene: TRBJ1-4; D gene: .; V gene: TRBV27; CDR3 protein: CASRGGPLRDEKLFF; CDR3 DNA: TGTGCCAGCAGAGGAGGGCCCCTGCGGGATGAAAAACTGTTTTTT
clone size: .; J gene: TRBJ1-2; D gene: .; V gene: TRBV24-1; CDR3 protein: CATSDPGLGYTF; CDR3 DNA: TGTGCCACCAGTGATCCAGGGTTAGGCTACACCTTC
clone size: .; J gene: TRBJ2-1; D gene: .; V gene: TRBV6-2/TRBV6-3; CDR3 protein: CASRPSQGRGSYNEQFF; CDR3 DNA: TGTGCCAGCAGACCTAGCCAGGGGAGAGGCTCCTACAATGAGCAGTTCTTC
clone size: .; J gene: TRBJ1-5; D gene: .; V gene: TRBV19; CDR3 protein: CASSLPSRGNQPQHF; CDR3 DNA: TGTGCCAGTAGTCTGCCAAGCAGGGGTAATCAGCCCCAGCATTTT
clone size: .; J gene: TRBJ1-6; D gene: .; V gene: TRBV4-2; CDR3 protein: CASSQDTGRGSPLHF; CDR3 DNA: TGTGCCAGCAGCCAAGATACGGGCAGGGGTTCACCCCTCCACTTT
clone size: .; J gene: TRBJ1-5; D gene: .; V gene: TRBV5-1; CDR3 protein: CASSAEGPASNQPQHF; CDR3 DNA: TGCGCCAGCAGCGCGGAGGGCCCCGCGAGCAATCAGCCCCAGCATTTT
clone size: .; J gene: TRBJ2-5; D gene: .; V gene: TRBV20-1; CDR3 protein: CSASTPAGVQETQYF; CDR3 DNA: TGCAGTGCTAGTACCCCGGCCGGAGTCCAAGAGACCCAGTACTTC
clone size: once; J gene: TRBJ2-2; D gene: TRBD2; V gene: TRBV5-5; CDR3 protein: CASSLRSSGKEGELFF; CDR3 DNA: TGTGCCAGCAGCTTGCGGTCTAGCGGGAAGGAAGGGGAGCTGTTTTTT
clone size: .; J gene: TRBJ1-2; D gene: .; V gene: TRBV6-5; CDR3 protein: CASSYSATAGFDTF; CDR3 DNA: TGTGCCAGCAGTTACTCCGCGACAGCGGGCTTTGACACCTTC
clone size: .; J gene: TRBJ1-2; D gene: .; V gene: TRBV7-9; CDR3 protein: CASSLESVIDGYTF; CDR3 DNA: TGTGCCAGCAGCTTAGAGTCGGTCATTGATGGCTACACCTTC
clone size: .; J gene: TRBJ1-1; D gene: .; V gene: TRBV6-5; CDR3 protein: CASSYEGMNTEAFF; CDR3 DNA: TGTGCCAGCAGTTACGAGGGAATGAACACTGAAGCTTTCTTT
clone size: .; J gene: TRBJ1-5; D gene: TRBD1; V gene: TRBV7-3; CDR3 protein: CASSVSGTGHQPQHF; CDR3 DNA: TGTGCCAGCAGCGTCTCCGGGACAGGGCATCAGCCCCAGCATTTT
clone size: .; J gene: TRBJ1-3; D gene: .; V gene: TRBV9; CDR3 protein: CASSDLNTIYF; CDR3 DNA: TGTGCCAGCAGCGACTTAAACACCATATATTTT
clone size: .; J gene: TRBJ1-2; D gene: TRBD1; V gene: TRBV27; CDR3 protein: CASSLVMGQGVGYTF; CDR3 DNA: TGTGCCAGCAGTTTAGTCATGGGACAGGGGGTAGGCTACACCTTC
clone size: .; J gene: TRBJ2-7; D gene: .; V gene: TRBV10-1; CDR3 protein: CASSELEGISYEQYF; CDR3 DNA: TGCGCCAGCAGTGAATTGGAGGGGATCTCCTACGAGCAGTACTTC
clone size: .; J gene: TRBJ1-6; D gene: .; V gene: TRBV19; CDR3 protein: CASSIVELEAPLHF; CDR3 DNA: TGTGCCAGTAGTATAGTCGAGCTAGAGGCACCCCTCCACTTT
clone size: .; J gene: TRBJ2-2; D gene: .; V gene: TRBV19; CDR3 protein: CASSIIGSLGTGELFF; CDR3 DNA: TGTGCCAGTAGTATCATCGGGAGTCTGGGTACCGGGGAGCTGTTTTTT
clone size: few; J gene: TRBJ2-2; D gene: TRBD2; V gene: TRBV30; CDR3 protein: CAWSAIGRGTGELFF; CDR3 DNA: TGTGCCTGGAGTGCGATAGGGAGGGGCACCGGGGAGCTGTTTTTT
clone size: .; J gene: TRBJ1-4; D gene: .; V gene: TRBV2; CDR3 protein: CASSVWQNEKLFF; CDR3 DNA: TGTGCCAGCAGTGTTTGGCAGAATGAAAAACTGTTTTTT
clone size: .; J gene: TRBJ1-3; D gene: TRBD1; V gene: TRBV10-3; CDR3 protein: CAISDAGQGAGNTIYF; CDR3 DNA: TGTGCCATCAGTGATGCGGGACAGGGGGCTGGAAACACCATATATTTT
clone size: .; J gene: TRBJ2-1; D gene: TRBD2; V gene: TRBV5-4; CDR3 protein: CASSRRDYSVNEQFF; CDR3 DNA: TGTGCCAGCAGCCGCCGGGACTATAGTGTGAATGAGCAGTTCTTC
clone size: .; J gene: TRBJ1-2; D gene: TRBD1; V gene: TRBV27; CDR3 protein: CASSHGTVRNGYTF; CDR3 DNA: TGTGCCAGCAGTCATGGGACAGTAAGGAACGGCTACACCTTC
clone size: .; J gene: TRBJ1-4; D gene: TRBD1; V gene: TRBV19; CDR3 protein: CASSNRGIGATNEKLFF; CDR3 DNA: TGTGCCAGTAGTAACAGGGGGATCGGAGCAACTAATGAAAAACTGTTTTTT
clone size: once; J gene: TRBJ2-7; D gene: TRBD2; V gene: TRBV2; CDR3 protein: CASSETGGVSYEQYF; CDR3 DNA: TGTGCCAGCAGTGAAACCGGGGGGGTCTCCTACGAGCAGTACTTC
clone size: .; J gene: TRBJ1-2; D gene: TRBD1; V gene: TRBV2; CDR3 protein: CASRMTGGNYGYTF; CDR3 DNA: TGTGCCAGCAGAATGACAGGGGGCAACTATGGCTACACCTTC